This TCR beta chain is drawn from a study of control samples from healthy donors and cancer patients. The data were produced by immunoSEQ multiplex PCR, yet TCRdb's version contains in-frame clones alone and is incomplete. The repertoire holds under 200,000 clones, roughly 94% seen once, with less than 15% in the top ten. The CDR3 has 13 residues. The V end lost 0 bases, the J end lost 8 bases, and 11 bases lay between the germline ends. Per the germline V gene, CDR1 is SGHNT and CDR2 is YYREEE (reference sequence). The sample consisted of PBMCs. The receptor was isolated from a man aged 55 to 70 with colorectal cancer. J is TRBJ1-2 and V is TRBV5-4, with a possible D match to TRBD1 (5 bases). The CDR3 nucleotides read TGTGCCAGCAGCTTGGAGGCAGGGAAAGGCTACACCTTC. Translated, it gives CASSLEAGKGYTF.